These 9 T cell receptor beta chains were all obtained from the same sample, sequenced in a study of siplizumab effects on memory and regulatory T cells. The protocol was immunoSEQ multiplex PCR, while the TCRdb copy is restricted to in-frame clones and leaves out a portion. The sample carries more than 60,000 clones, around 93% recorded once. What was sequenced was CD8+ T cells sorted from blood. Every receptor here comes from a human donor in good health.

The chain combines TRBV2 with TRBJ1-5; TRBD1 is a possible D gene (6 bases). The ends were cut back, 0 bases at V and 4 bases at J, with 10 bases in the middle. Germline V gene lookup returns CDR1 SNHLY and CDR2 FYNNEI. The CDR3 runs to 15 residues. CDR3 protein: CASSEASGTNQPQHF. DNA for the CDR3: TGTGCCAGCAGTGAAGCGTCGGGGACAAATCAGCCCCAGCATTTT.

A single count supports this clone. The CDR3 bases are TGTGCCAGCAGCGTAGAAGGCACAGGGACTGGAAACACCATATATTTT. It yields the protein CASSVEGTGTGNTIYF. This rearrangement joins TRBV9 to TRBJ1-3; tentative D call: TRBD1 (6 bases). CDR3 length equals 16 residues. CDR1 is SGDLS and CDR2 is YYNGEE in the germline V gene. With 0 bases removed from V and 2 bases from J, the gap between germline ends came to 12 bases.

This chain uses TRBV21-1 with TRBJ1-6. TRBV21-1 is flagged as a pseudogene. This CDR3 contains 18 residues. CDR3 region: CASSKPKKGPGAYSPLHF. CDR3 nucleotide sequence: TGTGCCAGCAGCAAACCAAAAAAAGGACCGGGAGCTTATTCACCCCTCCACTTT.

This chain uses TRBV9 with TRBJ2-7; D is perhaps TRBD2 (6 bases). Per germline, CDR1 SGDLS and CDR2 YYNGEE. The V gene lost 2 bases and the J gene lost 2 bases, with 8 bases spanning the gap. The CDR3 has 13 residues. CDR3 sequence: CASSVGGTYEQYF. The CDR3 nucleotides are TGTGCCAGCAGCGTGGGGGGAACCTACGAGCAGTACTTC.

V gene TRBV7-2 combines with J gene TRBJ2-5; TRBD2 agrees at 8 bases. The CDR3 runs 16 residues. The V segment lost 5 bases and the J segment 2 bases; nucleotides outside the gene matches: 10. The V gene's germline CDR1 is SGHTA and CDR2 FQGNSA. The CDR3 sequence: CASSPGLATFQETQYF. In nucleotides, the CDR3 is TGTGCCAGCAGCCCAGGACTAGCAACCTTTCAAGAGACCCAGTACTTC.

V gene TRBV19 combines with J gene TRBJ1-1; 8 nucleotides match TRBD1. The germline V gene has CDR1 LNHDA and CDR2 SQIVND (reference sequence). CDR3 length equals 16 residues. With V trimmed by 4 bases and J by 4 bases, 11 bases remained unmatched. The CDR3 DNA sequence: TGTGCCAGTAGTAACCCCCCGGGACAGGTAGGCACTGAAGCTTTCTTT. This sequence encodes CASSNPPGQVGTEAFF. The whole variable domain, filled in from reference TRBV19 and TRBJ1-1, reads DGGITQSPKYLFRKEGQNVTLSCEQNLNHDAMYWYRQDPGQGLRLIYYSQIVNDFQKGDIAEGYSVSREKKESFPLTVTSAQKNPTAFYLCASSNPPGQVGTEAFFGQGTRLTVV.

The chain couples TRBV6-5 to TRBJ2-7; no clear D. Trimming took off 4 bases at V and 5 bases at J, with 15 bases between the two ends. This CDR3 comprises 14 residues. The V gene's germline CDR1 is MNHEY and CDR2 SVGAGI. CDR3 nucleotides: TGTGCCAGCAGTTTGGGCCCCGAAGGGAACGAGCAGTACTTC. This translates into CASSLGPEGNEQYF.

The chain uses TRBV5-4 and TRBJ2-2; perhaps D is TRBD1 or TRBD2 (5 bases each). V was clipped by 6 bases and J by 1 base, with 13 bases between them. Germline V gene sequence: CDR1 SGHNT, CDR2 YYREEE (reference sequence). The CDR3 loop spans 15 amino acids. The CDR3 nucleotides read TGTGCCAGCATCCTCCGGGACCAGAACACCGGGGAGCTGTTTTTT. Translated: CASILRDQNTGELFF. Complete variable domain (other parts from reference TRBV5-4 and TRBJ2-2): ETGVTQSPTHLIKTRGQQVTLRCSSQSGHNTVSWYQQALGQGPQFIFQYYREEENGRGNFPPRFSGLQFPNYSSELNVNALELDDSALYLCASILRDQNTGELFFGEGSRLTVL.

The chain combines TRBV19 with TRBJ1-2, with TRBD1 matching 7 bases. This CDR3 spans 12 amino acids. Germline lookup yields CDR1 LNHDA and CDR2 SQIVND (reference sequence). V was clipped by 10 bases and J by 2 bases; unmatched bases: 4. CDR3 residues: CATSQGNYGYTF. In DNA form, the CDR3 reads TGTGCCACCTCACAGGGGAACTATGGCTACACCTTC.